Here is one T cell receptor (beta chain) with its context. Its target is not known. CDR1 is MGHRA, CDR2 YSYEKL, per germline. Between the trimmed V and J ends, which lost 2 bases and 4 bases, there was a span of 8 bases. The CDR3 covers 14 residues. The record originates from a study of T cells after yellow fever vaccination. Regarding the study as a whole: The secondary response peaked faster, at day 5 versus 15, but was weaker.

In TCRdb, the 5' RACE reads were re-called with MiXCR into one record per CDR3 protein. Of about 370,000 distinct CDR3 sequences in the sample, around a tenth are singletons; the top ten hold more than 15%. This sample comprised PBMCs, obtained on the day of the first yellow fever vaccination. This chain uses TRBV4-1 with TRBJ2-2; D may be TRBD1 (6 bases). The receptor was derived from a man aged 18 to 29 who received the YFV17D yellow fever vaccine. CDR3: CASSQKTGTGELFF. In nucleotides, the CDR3 is TGCGCCAGCAGCCAAAAGACAGGCACCGGGGAGCTGTTTTTT.